The clone carrying this T cell receptor (beta chain) appeared a few times. Its antigen remains unidentified. The data were taken from a study of T cells in Graves' hyperthyroidism and ophthalmopathy. Regarding the study as a whole: Classification by a 13 V-J model distinguished ophthalmopathy from stable hyperthyroidism.

The V gene lost 2 bases and the J gene lost 4 bases, with 11 bases spanning the gap. The CDR3 totals 14 residues. Per the germline V gene, CDR1 is LNHDA and CDR2 is SQIVND (reference sequence). TCR beta CDR3 regions were amplified from RNA transcripts. RT-PCR in the first round (using the HTBI primer set) targeted the TCR CDR3. Using its own MiXCR run on the multiplex PCR reads, TCRdb lists one record per CDR3 protein. The table shows about 290,000 distinct CDR3 sequences, with about an eighth occurring only once. Patients between 18 and 65 years old had hyperthyroidism, newly diagnosed and lasting under 2 months. Together with thyroid ultrasound, orbital computed tomography, serum thyroxine and TRAb, clinical symptoms were used for diagnoses.

The sequenced material came from blood. The sequence was collected from a middle-aged woman with Graves' hyperthyroidism. The V and J genes are TRBV19 and TRBJ2-5; unclear D gene. The CDR3 loop is CASSINGIRETQYF. In DNA, the CDR3 is TGTGCCAGTAGTATAAATGGAATTCGAGAGACCCAGTACTTC.